This is a list of T cell receptor beta chains from one sample in a study of blood T cell repertoires in COVID-19. Some clones are missing from TCRdb's copy, which holds only in-frame ones; the method was immunoSEQ multiplex PCR. Seen here are fewer than 300,000 clones, over 80% observed once, and the top ten hold approximately 2.6%. The sequenced sample was peripheral blood. The receptors shown here come from a woman between 65 and 79 years old with active or convalescent COVID-19. CDR3s include the opening cysteine and the closing phenylalanine or tryptophan. Each record gives: J gene, V gene, D gene, clone size, CDR3 DNA, CDR3 protein. D genes are given only for firm matches. Size is omitted from some rows. Given values are once, few, many or a class for expanded clones.

j_gene: TRBJ2-3
v_gene: TRBV29-1
d_gene: TRBD2
abundance: few
CDR3nt: TGCAGCGTTGAGCCTAGCGGTGATACGCAGTATTTT
CDR3aa: CSVEPSGDTQYF

j_gene: TRBJ1-4
v_gene: TRBV15
d_gene: NA
abundance: NA
CDR3nt: TGTGCCACCAGCAGAGATGTGGGGGGAGAAAAACTGTTTTTT
CDR3aa: CATSRDVGGEKLFF

j_gene: TRBJ2-7
v_gene: TRBV27
d_gene: NA
abundance: NA
CDR3nt: TGTGCCAGCACCCCAAACAGGGACGGCGAGCAGTACTTC
CDR3aa: CASTPNRDGEQYF

j_gene: TRBJ2-5
v_gene: TRBV3-1/TRBV3-2
d_gene: NA
abundance: NA
CDR3nt: TGTGCCAGCAGCCGGACCGGATTTCAACAGGGAGAGGAGACCCAGTACTTC
CDR3aa: CASSRTGFQQGEETQYF

j_gene: TRBJ1-4
v_gene: TRBV19
d_gene: TRBD1
abundance: NA
CDR3nt: TGTGCCAGTTCGGGACAGCTTAATGAAAAACTGTTTTTT
CDR3aa: CASSGQLNEKLFF

j_gene: TRBJ1-6
v_gene: TRBV7-2
d_gene: TRBD1
abundance: NA
CDR3nt: TGTGCCAGCAGCGGCGGACAGGGTAACAATTCACCCCTCCACTTT
CDR3aa: CASSGGQGNNSPLHF

j_gene: TRBJ1-1
v_gene: TRBV2
d_gene: NA
abundance: few
CDR3nt: TGTGCCAGTAGCCTATATTCCGATACTTTCTTT
CDR3aa: CASSLYSDTFF

j_gene: TRBJ2-1
v_gene: TRBV27
d_gene: TRBD2
abundance: NA
CDR3nt: TGTGCCAGCCCCCTTGGGAGGGCCTATTACAATGAGCAGTTCTTC
CDR3aa: CASPLGRAYYNEQFF

j_gene: TRBJ1-1
v_gene: TRBV30
d_gene: NA
abundance: NA
CDR3nt: TGTGCCTGGAGCGCCTACTCCGACACTGAAGCTTTCTTT
CDR3aa: CAWSAYSDTEAFF

j_gene: TRBJ1-1
v_gene: TRBV19
d_gene: TRBD1
abundance: NA
CDR3nt: TGTGCCAGTAGGAGGGGACAGATGAACACTGAAGCTTTCTTT
CDR3aa: CASRRGQMNTEAFF

j_gene: TRBJ2-7
v_gene: TRBV3-1/TRBV3-2
d_gene: NA
abundance: NA
CDR3nt: TGTGCCAGCAGCCATGGGCAGGGGACGATCTACGAGCAGTACTTC
CDR3aa: CASSHGQGTIYEQYF

j_gene: TRBJ1-2
v_gene: TRBV12-3/TRBV12-4
d_gene: TRBD1
abundance: NA
CDR3nt: TGTGCCAGCAGCCGACAGGGGGCGATCGGCTACACCTTC
CDR3aa: CASSRQGAIGYTF

j_gene: TRBJ1-1
v_gene: TRBV10-3
d_gene: NA
abundance: NA
CDR3nt: TGTGCCGCGAAGGGGGGGGAGAACACTGAAGCTTTCTTT
CDR3aa: CAAKGGENTEAFF

j_gene: TRBJ1-1
v_gene: TRBV5-8
d_gene: NA
abundance: NA
CDR3nt: TGTGCCAGCAGCCTAATGAAACGTTCGGAAGCTTTCTTT
CDR3aa: CASSLMKRSEAFF

j_gene: TRBJ1-3
v_gene: TRBV6-5
d_gene: NA
abundance: NA
CDR3nt: TGTGCCAGCAGTAGCGCTGTCTCAGGGGGAAACACCATATATTTT
CDR3aa: CASSSAVSGGNTIYF